The present entry profiles one TCR beta chain with its context. Its cognate antigen has yet to be identified. Base qualities are not provided; no much larger clone lies one nucleotide away. This specimen belongs to a study of T-cell memory formation after mild COVID-19 (dated by TCRdb to the early 2020s). With regard to the full study: Most TCR sequence clusters were specific to one of the two donors. Longitudinal TCRalpha and TCRbeta repertoire sequencing tracked T-cell clones expanding and contracting after mild COVID-19 in a couple of donors. Two young, previously healthy adult volunteers, one female and one male, were included in the cohort. Findings and caveats that apply to the study as a whole: SARS-CoV-2 specificity was not confirmed for the second-wave clones peaking on day 37. Only a couple of mild cases were covered by the study, and larger cohorts that include severe cases with pre-infection samples were considered necessary. Some responding clones were detected in pre-infection memory, suggesting pre-existing cross-reactive memory T cells joined the SARS-CoV-2 response. Clones that contracted from day 15 to 85 showed balanced CD4/CD8 phenotypes, whereas a second wave of clones that expanded from day 15 to 37 leaned towards CD4+. Contracting CD4+ clones were located mainly in the CM and EM memory subsets, whereas CD8+ clones were found to be enriched in EMRA.

PBMCs were isolated by Ficoll-Paque density gradient centrifugation. Sequencing instrument: Illumina NovaSeq 6000. TCRalpha and TCRbeta cDNA libraries were constructed by 5'RACE with constant-segment primers, with sample barcodes and unique molecular identifiers being introduced. Trizol reagent was used to extract RNA from every sample. The libraries were amplified in two PCR steps, and the second step added a second sample barcode and Illumina TruSeq adapters. Libraries were sequenced on an Illumina NovaSeq with 2 x 150 bp paired-end reads. From the authors' description of their analysis: Demultiplexing of reads and collapsing into UMI-guided consensus sequences were performed with migec v1.2.7. With mixcr v2.1.11, UMI consensuses were aligned to TRA and TRB V and J templates and assembled into clonotypes. Expanded or contracted clonotypes were those called significant by both edgeR and NoisET, with noise models trained on biological replicates. For edgeR calls, a false discovery rate-adjusted p below 0.01 and a log2 fold-change threshold of 1 were applied. PCA with hierarchical clustering of max-normalized trajectories of the 1000 most abundant clonotypes was used as exploratory dynamics analysis. Each responding clone was given a CD4 or CD8 phenotype based on the CD4+ and CD8+ repertoires, which had been sequenced separately. TCRdb's own reprocessing of the public reads used fastp at Q25 and MiXCR and kept productive beta chains. Every CDR3 protein is listed once, alongside the most common genes and DNA of its rows. These V and J calls rely on TCRdb rather than the paper's analysis. For this sample there are approximately 430,000 distinct CDR3 sequences; less than 25% appear just once. The leading ten clones occupy around 13% of the sample.

Via the germline V gene (reference sequence), CDR1 is MNHNY and CDR2 SVGAGI. V loses 1 base of germline sequence and J loses 0 bases, and the interval between the two ends is 10 bases. Spanning cysteine to phenylalanine, the CDR3 consists of 15 amino acids. CDR3 DNA only is kept here, 45 bases in frame from base 1. The chain uses TRBV6-6 and TRBJ2-7; the D gene cannot be named for sure. The source is an adult woman who had mild COVID-19 (a few samples of this study predate the infection). The sample titles of this study are shuffled in the database, so cell type and time point are left out; the donor was told from shared clones. The sequenced sample consisted of PBMCs or a T cell subset sorted from them (not recorded which). Here the CDR3 is given as CASSYWAASSYEQYF. The base sequence is TGTGCCAGCAGTTACTGGGCTGCCAGCTCCTACGAGCAGTACTTC.